A selection of T cell receptor beta chains follows, all from one sample in a study of monozygotic twins with cystic fibrosis. Here immunoSEQ multiplex PCR was the method, and the copy in TCRdb shows in-frame clones only, minus some. The sample has 20,000 to 25,000 clones; 97% are singletons. Sequenced: blood. All receptors derive from a girl aged 5-17 years with cystic fibrosis. The CDR3 runs from the conserved cysteine through the conserved F or W. The D gene is left open where the match is weak. Not all rows give a size; the values are once, few, many and, for expanded clones, a class.

d_gene,abundance,j_gene,v_gene,CDR3nt,CDR3aa
TRBD2,.,TRBJ2-3,TRBV18,TGTGCCAGCGTCCGACTAGCGGGACCAGATACGCAGTATTTT,CASVRLAGPDTQYF
.,.,TRBJ2-6,TRBV9,TGTGCCAGCAGCTTCCCCAGCGGGACAGCTCGCTCTGGGGCCAACGTCCTGACTTTC,CASSFPSGTARSGANVLTF
.,.,TRBJ1-1,TRBV20-1,TGCAGCGCGAGGGGATTCACTGAAGCTTTCTTT,CSARGFTEAFF
TRBD2,.,TRBJ2-3,TRBV19,TGTGCCAGTACCCCATCTTTCGAGCTAGCGGGAGTTGAGACGCAGTATTTT,CASTPSFELAGVETQYF
TRBD1,.,TRBJ1-1,TRBV4-1,TGCGCCAGCAGCCATAATACAGGGGATGTGAACACTGAAGCTTTCTTT,CASSHNTGDVNTEAFF
.,.,TRBJ2-3,TRBV7-8,TGTGCCAGCAGCTTCTTCGTTAGGTTTGATAGCACAGATACGCAGTATTTT,CASSFFVRFDSTDTQYF
.,.,TRBJ1-1,TRBV6-9,TGTGCCAGCCACGAGAACACTGAAGCTTTCTTT,CASHENTEAFF
TRBD2,.,TRBJ2-1,TRBV5-1,TGCGCCAGCAGCTTGGATAATAGACTAGCGGGGTCGTACAATGAGCAGTTCTTC,CASSLDNRLAGSYNEQFF
TRBD1,.,TRBJ1-1,TRBV2,TGTGCCAGCAGTGAAGAACAGGGGATGAACACTGAAGCTTTCTTT,CASSEEQGMNTEAFF
.,.,TRBJ1-4,TRBV7-9,TGTGCCAGTACCCTGGCGGGTGAAAAACTGTTTTTT,CASTLAGEKLFF
TRBD2,once,TRBJ2-5,TRBV7-2,TGTGCCAGCAGCTTCGAAGCTAGCGGGAGGGGGACCCAGTACTTC,CASSFEASGRGTQYF
.,.,TRBJ1-4,TRBV6-1,TGTGCCAGCAGTGAAGCGACAGGAGAAAAACTGTTTTTT,CASSEATGEKLFF
.,once,TRBJ2-3,TRBV7-2,TGTGCCAGCAGCGGGGACGGTTCTAGCACAGATACGCAGTATTTT,CASSGDGSSTDTQYF
.,.,TRBJ2-1,TRBV10-3,TGTGCCATCAGTGAGGTTTCCGGGGGTAGGGTCGGTAATGAGCAGTTCTTC,CAISEVSGGRVGNEQFF
TRBD2,.,TRBJ2-7,TRBV11-2,TGTGCCAGCAGCCCTCGCCCTAGCGGGAGGGCCTACGAGCAGTACTTC,CASSPRPSGRAYEQYF
TRBD1,.,TRBJ1-2,TRBV6-1,TGTGCCAGCAGTGCCTGGCCGGGACAGGGGGCGCGGGGCTACACCTTC,CASSAWPGQGARGYTF
.,.,TRBJ2-7,TRBV14,TGTGCCAGCAGCCACGGGACACCACTCCTCTACGAGCAGTACTTC,CASSHGTPLLYEQYF
TRBD1,.,TRBJ1-2,TRBV30,TGTGCCAGCGACCGGGACAGCGACTATGGCTACACCTTC,CASDRDSDYGYTF
TRBD2,.,TRBJ2-3,TRBV9,TGTGCCAGCAGCGTAGAGGCGGGAGACGGCACAGATACGCAGTATTTT,CASSVEAGDGTDTQYF
.,few,TRBJ1-1,TRBV5-1,TGCGCCAGCAGCTTCTCACAGAACACTGAAGCTTTCTTT,CASSFSQNTEAFF
.,.,TRBJ1-1,TRBV2,TGTGCCAGCAGTCTCGACACCCACACTGAAGCTTTCTTT,CASSLDTHTEAFF
.,.,TRBJ1-3,TRBV13,TGTGCCAGCAGATACCGACTGCACTCTGGAAACACCATATATTTT,CASRYRLHSGNTIYF
.,once,TRBJ1-1,TRBV5-6,TGTGCCAGCAGCTTCAAGGGAGGTCGCACTGAAGCTTTCTTT,CASSFKGGRTEAFF
TRBD2,.,TRBJ2-2,TRBV2,TGTGCCAGCAAGGGCGGGAGAGGAGCCGGGGAGCTGTTTTTT,CASKGGRGAGELFF
.,.,TRBJ1-3,TRBV6-5,TGTGCCAGTTGGACCGGCTCTGGAAACACCATATATTTT,CASWTGSGNTIYF
.,once,TRBJ1-1,TRBV15,TGTGCCACCAGCAGACAGGGGAACACTGAAGCTTTCTTT,CATSRQGNTEAFF
.,.,TRBJ1-5,TRBV30,TGTGCCTGGGGATTAAGGGGGGATCAGCCCCAGCATTTT,CAWGLRGDQPQHF
.,.,TRBJ2-1,TRBV29-1,TGCAGCGTTGATTCCAGCGCATACTCCTACAATGAGCAGTTCTTC,CSVDSSAYSYNEQFF
TRBD1,.,TRBJ1-5,TRBV6-5,TGTGCCACCTCGACAGGGTTTGGGAGCAATCAGCCCCAGCATTTT,CATSTGFGSNQPQHF
.,.,TRBJ1-5,TRBV2,TGTGCCAGCAGTGGACAGGTTGCTCAGCCCCAGCATTTT,CASSGQVAQPQHF
.,once,TRBJ2-3,TRBV6-6,TGTGCCAGCAGTTACCTTAACACAGATACGCAGTATTTT,CASSYLNTDTQYF
.,.,TRBJ2-3,TRBV6-6,TGTGCCAGCAAGATTACCTCTGGGGGAGATACGCAGTATTTT,CASKITSGGDTQYF
.,.,TRBJ2-1,TRBV4-3,TGCGCCAGCAGCCCGGCGGGCGCTAGCCCTAGCTACAATGAGCAGTTCTTC,CASSPAGASPSYNEQFF
TRBD1,.,TRBJ1-1,TRBV5-1,TGCGCCAGCAGCCTACGACCGACAGGGCAGAACACTGAAGCTTTCTTT,CASSLRPTGQNTEAFF
TRBD1,.,TRBJ2-7,TRBV7-2,TGTGCCAGCAGCCCGCGACAGGGGCCCTACGAGCAGTACTTC,CASSPRQGPYEQYF
.,.,TRBJ1-4,TRBV28,TGTGCCAGCAGTTTATCGGCCTCAACTAATGAAAAACTGTTTTTT,CASSLSASTNEKLFF
TRBD1,.,TRBJ2-7,TRBV7-9,TGTGCCAGCAGGGGACAGGGGGATCCTCCCTACGAGCAGTACTTC,CASRGQGDPPYEQYF
TRBD2,.,TRBJ2-2,TRBV6-6,TGTGCCACCAAGTTACCCGCTAGCGGGACCGGGGAGCTGTTTTTT,CATKLPASGTGELFF
TRBD2,.,TRBJ2-2,TRBV5-6,TGTGCCAGCAGCCGGGGACTAGCGACAAACACCGGGGAGCTGTTTTTT,CASSRGLATNTGELFF
TRBD2,.,TRBJ2-3,TRBV25-1,TGTGCCAGCAGTGGGTGGACTAGCGGGAGTCGGACAGATACGCAGTATTTT,CASSGWTSGSRTDTQYF
.,.,TRBJ1-4,TRBV7-9,TGTGCCAGCAGCTTAGCGGTTGGAAAACTGTTTTTT,CASSLAVGKLFF
TRBD2,.,TRBJ2-1,TRBV2,TGTGCCAGCAGTGGGACTTTAGCGGGTCTTTTCTACAATGAGCAGTTCTTC,CASSGTLAGLFYNEQFF
.,once,TRBJ2-1,TRBV6-5,TGTGCCAGCAGCTTCCGACACCTGAATGAGCAGTTCTTC,CASSFRHLNEQFF
.,.,TRBJ1-1,TRBV7-2,TGTGCCAGCAGCTGGGGGGTTGTGGGGAACACTGAAGCTTTCTTT,CASSWGVVGNTEAFF
.,.,TRBJ1-3,TRBV19,TGTGCCAGTAGTTCACGGAACTCTGGAAACACCATATATTTT,CASSSRNSGNTIYF
TRBD2,.,TRBJ2-3,TRBV7-2,TGTGCCAGCAGCCTAGTGGGTTCGGGAGGAGGGGCAGATACGCAGTATTTT,CASSLVGSGGGADTQYF
.,.,TRBJ2-5,TRBV5-6,TGTGCCAGCAGCTTGGTTCGGCCCTCATATCAAGAGACCCAGTACTTC,CASSLVRPSYQETQYF
.,.,TRBJ1-1,TRBV7-9,TGTGCCAGCAGCTTAGATGCCACTGAAGCTTTCTTT,CASSLDATEAFF
TRBD1,.,TRBJ1-1,TRBV27,TGTGCCAGCAGTTTAAGCTCCAGGGGGCAAACTGAAGCTTTCTTT,CASSLSSRGQTEAFF
.,.,TRBJ1-1,TRBV7-9,TGTGCCAGCAGCTTAGCTGGGGGCTTGAACACTGAAGCTTTCTTT,CASSLAGGLNTEAFF
.,.,TRBJ2-3,TRBV2,TGTGCCAGCATGGCAGATACGCAGTATTTT,CASMADTQYF
.,once,TRBJ2-3,TRBV29-1,TGCAGCGTTGATATAGATACGCAGTATTTT,CSVDIDTQYF